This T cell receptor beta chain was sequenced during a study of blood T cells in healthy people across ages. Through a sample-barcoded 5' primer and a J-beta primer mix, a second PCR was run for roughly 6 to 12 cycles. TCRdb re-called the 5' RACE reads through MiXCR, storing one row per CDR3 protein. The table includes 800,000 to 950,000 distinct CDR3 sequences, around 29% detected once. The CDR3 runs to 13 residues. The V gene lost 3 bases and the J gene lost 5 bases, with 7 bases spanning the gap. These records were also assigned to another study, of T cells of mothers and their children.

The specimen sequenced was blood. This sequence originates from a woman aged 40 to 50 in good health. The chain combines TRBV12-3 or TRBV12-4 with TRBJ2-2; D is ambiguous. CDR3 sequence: CASSFSRTGELFF. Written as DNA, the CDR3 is TGTGCCAGCAGTTTTTCACGGACCGGGGAGCTGTTTTTT.